A single sample gave rise to the 14 T cell receptor beta chains below, sequenced in a study of T-cell memory formation after mild COVID-19. Using its own MiXCR run on the 5' RACE reads, TCRdb lists one record per CDR3 protein. The repertoire holds 190,000 or so distinct CDR3 sequences, with roughly a tenth as singletons. Source material: PBMCs or a T cell subset sorted from them (not recorded which). The origin of the receptors is a man younger than 35 who had mild COVID-19 (a few samples of this study predate the infection). Cell type and time point are not known.

This clonotype was picked up a small number of times. This chain uses TRBV11-2 with TRBJ2-5; D might be TRBD2 (5 bases). V was trimmed by 1 base and J by 9 bases, leaving 15 bases between them. The CDR3 spans 14 residues. CDR1 and CDR2 from the germline V gene are SGHAT and FQNNGV. CDR3 bases: TGTGCCAGCAGCTTAGTAGTGACTAATTATCCCCAGTACTTC. Translation gives CASSLVVTNYPQYF.

This clonotype was found a few times. The gene calls are TRBV28 and TRBJ2-7; D call uncertain. This CDR3 has 11 residues. Germline V gene lookup returns CDR1 MDHEN and CDR2 SYDVKM. V was trimmed by 3 bases and J by 5 bases, leaving 5 bases between them. CDR3 DNA: TGTGCCAGCAGTTTTGCCAACGAGCAGTACGTC. This gives the protein CASSFANEQYV.

The chain couples TRBV6-2 or TRBV6-3 to TRBJ2-6; possibly TRBD2 for D (6 bases). Germline CDR1 and CDR2: MNHEY and SVGEGT. Trimming took 8 bases from V and 2 from J, leaving 10 bases between them. This CDR3 is built from 14 residues. The CDR3 nucleotides read TGTGCCAGCGGAGGAGGGGCTGGGGCCAACGTCCTGACTTTC. Translation gives CASGGGAGANVLTF.

The rearrangement joins TRBV6-6 to TRBJ1-5; 11 positions agree with TRBD1. V dropped 5 bases and J dropped 0; count of bases not matched to a gene: 6. This CDR3 is built from 17 residues. The V gene's germline CDR1 is MNHNY and CDR2 SVGAGI (reference sequence). CDR3 region: CASSRTGGYISNQPQHF. The CDR3 DNA reads as TGTGCCAGCAGTCGGACAGGGGGCTACATTAGCAATCAGCCCCAGCATTTT.

The chain couples TRBV6-5 to TRBJ1-2, with D possibly TRBD1 on 5 matching bases. Germline CDR1 MNHEY, CDR2 SVGAGI. V was shortened by 7 bases and J by 8 bases, with 14 bases between the two germline ends. This CDR3 is built from 12 residues. The CDR3 DNA reads as TGTGCCAGCATTGGAGGGGAGCGCGGCTACACCTTC. It codes for CASIGGERGYTF.

This clonotype appeared a few times. The rearrangement uses TRBV5-1 and TRBJ2-7; D may match TRBD1 or TRBD2 (5 bases each). Germline CDR1 and CDR2: SGHRS and YFSETQ. V shed 4 bases and J shed 2 bases, with 10 bases lying between them. This CDR3 has 13 amino acids. CDR3 amino acids: CASSVQEAYEQYV. The CDR3 nucleotides read TGCGCCAGCAGCGTACAGGAGGCCTACGAGCAGTACGTC.

There are a few counts of this clonotype. This chain connects TRBV10-2 to TRBJ2-2, with 7 bases lining up with TRBD1. CDR3 size: 14 residues. Unmatched junction bases numbered 5, after V lost 6 bases and J lost 4 bases. The V gene's germline CDR1 is WSHSY and CDR2 SAAADI. The DNA of the CDR3 is TGCGCCAGCAGGGAGACAGGGCCCACCGGGGAGCTGTTTTTT. This gives the protein CASRETGPTGELFF.

This clonotype was seen a few times. The V and J genes are TRBV7-6 and TRBJ2-3; unclear D gene. In germline, CDR1 is SGHVS, CDR2 FNYEAQ. Trimming took 5 bases from V and 3 from J, leaving 15 bases between them. This CDR3 is 15 amino acids long. CDR3 nucleotide sequence: TGTGCCAGCAGCCCCGAAGGGCTCTGGACAGATACGCAGTATTTT. Amino acids: CASSPEGLWTDTQYF.

The V and J genes are TRBV25-1 and TRBJ2-7, with 12 bases aligning to TRBD2. The CDR3 totals 15 residues. Unmatched junction bases numbered 4, after V lost 5 bases and J lost 2 bases. From germline, CDR1 is MGHDK and CDR2 SYGVNS. CDR3 nucleotides: TGTGCCAGCAGTAAGACTAGCGGGGGTACCTACGAGCAGTACTTC. Amino acids: CASSKTSGGTYEQYF.

This clonotype was observed many times. This chain connects TRBV29-1 to TRBJ2-3; D call uncertain. CDR3 size: 10 residues. Germline V gene lookup returns CDR1 SQVTM and CDR2 ANQGSEA. Trimming pared 3 bases from V and 15 bases from J, leaving 13 bases between. CDR3 sequence reads: CSVEFPTTYF. The CDR3 coding sequence is TGCAGCGTTGAGTTCCCGACCACTTATTTT.

In this sample, this clonotype turned up a few times. The rearrangement joins TRBV18 to TRBJ2-2; no clear D gene. CDR1 is KGHSH and CDR2 is LQKENI in the germline V gene. V was pared by 3 bases and J by 4 bases, with 12 bases between. This CDR3 is 15 amino acids long. The chain's CDR3 is CASSPRSASTGELFF. CDR3 DNA: TGTGCCAGCTCACCGAGAAGTGCTTCCACCGGGGAGCTGTTTTTT. Looking up the rest from reference TRBV18 and TRBJ2-2 gives the full variable domain: NAGVMQNPRHLVRRRGQEARLRCSPMKGHSHVYWYRQLPEEGLKFMVYLQKENIIDESGMPKERFSAEFPKEGPSILRIQQVVRGDSAAYFCASSPRSASTGELFFGEGSRLTVL.

This clonotype was recorded once. The chain combines TRBV21-1 with TRBJ2-1; no check of the table's D call, TRBD1, against the DNA was made. TRBV21-1 constitutes a pseudogene. This CDR3 comprises 17 residues. The DNA of the CDR3 is TGTGCCAGCAGGGGGGGGCAGGGGTTGCTCTCCTACAATGAGCAGTTCTTC. This codes for CASRGGQGLLSYNEQFF.

This clonotype has only a few counts. V is TRBV6-2 or TRBV6-3 and J is TRBJ2-3; D is unresolved. Germline V CDR1 and CDR2: MNHEY, SVGEGT. The CDR3 covers 12 residues. Trimming removed 4 bases from V and 5 bases from J, with 7 bases in between. The CDR3 loop reads CASSSTLDTQYF. CDR3 DNA: TGTGCCAGCAGTTCGACTTTAGATACGCAGTATTTT.

The chain combines TRBV9 with TRBJ2-3; TRBD2 matches at 14 bases. The CDR3 runs 16 residues. The germline V gene has CDR1 SGDLS and CDR2 YYNGEE. Trimming cost V 2 bases and J 4 bases; bases outside gene matches: 3. The CDR3 loop is CASSVTSGGAADTQYF. Written as DNA, the CDR3 is TGTGCCAGCAGCGTGACTAGCGGGGGGGCGGCAGATACGCAGTATTTT. The whole variable domain, filled in from reference TRBV9 and TRBJ2-3, reads DSGVTQTPKHLITATGQRVTLRCSPRSGDLSVYWYQQSLDQGLQFLIQYYNGEERAKGNILERFSAQQFPDLHSELNLSSLELGDSALYFCASSVTSGGAADTQYFGPGTRLTVL.